These 4 T cell receptor beta chains were all obtained from the same sample, sequenced in a study of cytomegalovirus exposure and HLA in healthy donors. Clones were sequenced by immunoSEQ multiplex PCR, and TCRdb holds only the in-frame ones, with some missing. The sample lists 150,000 to 200,000 clones, approximately 82% seen once, with around 15% in the top ten. Sequencing was done on a sample of PBMCs. The receptor set was obtained from a woman aged 25 to 45 in good health and CMV-seropositive.

The V call is TRBV28, the J call TRBJ1-2; 12 nucleotides match TRBD1. CDR3 length: 15 residues. With 3 bases clipped from V and 5 bases from J, the junction kept 4 bases outside the gene matches. Germline values: CDR1 MDHEN, CDR2 SYDVKM. As DNA, the CDR3 is TGTGCCAGCAGTTTCGGGGACAGGGGGCGTTATGGCTACACCTTC. Its translation: CASSFGDRGRYGYTF.

This chain uses TRBV5-1 with TRBJ2-7, with 7 positions matching TRBD1. Germline assignment: CDR1 SGHRS and CDR2 YFSETQ. The CDR3 has 14 amino acids. V shed 1 base and J 6 bases; nucleotides not matched to a gene: 7. DNA of the CDR3: TGCGCCAGCAGCTTGACGGCAGGGGGTGTCGAGCAGTACTTC. Amino acid sequence: CASSLTAGGVEQYF. The complete variable domain, with remaining parts taken from reference TRBV5-1 and TRBJ2-7, reads KAGVTQTPRYLIKTRGQQVTLSCSPISGHRSVSWYQQTPGQGLQFLFEYFSETQRNKGNFPGRFSGRQFSNSRSEMNVSTLELGDSALYLCASSLTAGGVEQYFGPGTRLTVT.

The V gene is TRBV19, the J gene TRBJ2-7, with TRBD2 identical over 9 bases. The ends lost 1 base at V and 3 bases at J; junction bases unmatched: 4. CDR1 and CDR2 (germline): LNHDA, SQIVND (reference sequence). This CDR3 contains 15 residues. CDR3 coding DNA: TGTGCCAGTAGTATAGTTAGCGGGAGTGTCTACGAGCAGTACTTC. This codes for CASSIVSGSVYEQYF.

This clone has just one count. The rearrangement uses TRBV6-5 and TRBJ1-3; unclear D gene. V was shortened by 7 bases and J by 0 bases, with 7 bases between the two germline ends. The germline gives CDR1 MNHEY, CDR2 SVGAGI. The CDR3 loop spans 13 amino acids. The CDR3 DNA follows: TGTGCCAGCATGAAGAGCTCTGGAAACACCATATATTTT. Its protein is CASMKSSGNTIYF.